Presented here are 10 T cell receptor beta chains from one specimen sequenced in a study of graft-versus-host responses after intestinal transplantation (dated by TCRdb to the early 2020s). For these TCRs, the target antigens are not known. Preparation of the library involved the immunoSEQ multiplex PCR assay. The table comes from immuneACCESS by way of TCRdb, which keeps in-frame sequences with V and J called. Part of the clones is missing from these tables; in studies checked, under half for an unresolved V gene and the rest for unknown reasons. The sample records about 90,000 clones, just under 95% of which are singletons. About 0.3% of the sample is held by the ten biggest clonotypes. Per the publication, the time point label means: cells obtained before transplantation from donor or recipient. The starting material was unstimulated CD4+ T cells sorted from spleen or lymph node cells, obtained before intestinal transplant. These receptors were collected from a human donor who received an intestinal transplant.

The rearrangement links TRBV28 to TRBJ1-4, with D unclear. The CDR3 sequence is 11 residues long. Germline V lookup: CDR1 MDHEN, CDR2 SYDVKM. V gave up 3 bases and J gave up 8 bases, with 4 bases separating them. The chain's CDR3 is CASSFLEKLFF. In nucleotides, the CDR3 is TGTGCCAGCAGTTTCTTAGAAAAACTGTTTTTT.

This sequence joins TRBV25-1 and TRBJ2-7, with D uncertain. CDR3 length: 11 residues. The ends were cut back, 5 bases at V and 4 bases at J, with 6 bases in the middle. Germline V gene sequence: CDR1 MGHDK, CDR2 SYGVNS. The CDR3 DNA is TGTGCCAGCAGTCCCGGATACGAGCAGTACTTC. This codes for CASSPGYEQYF.

This chain links TRBV7-9 with TRBJ1-1, with a tentative D call TRBD1 (5 bases). This CDR3 is 16 amino acids long. CDR1 and CDR2 (germline): SEHNR, FQNEAQ (reference sequence). With 2 bases removed from V and 1 base from J, the gap between germline ends came to 14 bases. CDR3 amino acids: CASSLQGRLSNTEAFF. CDR3 nucleotides: TGTGCCAGCAGCTTACAGGGTAGGCTATCGAACACTGAAGCTTTCTTT.

This chain uses TRBV6-5 with TRBJ2-5, with D unclear. The germline V gene encodes CDR1 MNHEY and CDR2 SVGAGI. Trimming cost V 2 bases and J 4 bases, with 11 bases left between them. The CDR3 totals 14 residues. CDR3 in DNA: TGTGCCAGCAGTTACGGTAGCAAGGGAGAGACCCAGTACTTC. This gives the protein CASSYGSKGETQYF.

The rearrangement uses TRBV19 and TRBJ2-2; D possibly uses TRBD1 or TRBD2 (6 bases each). CDR1 LNHDA and CDR2 SQIVND come from the germline V gene (reference sequence). The germline V and J ends were trimmed by 1 base and 6 bases, with 15 bases remaining between them. This CDR3 spans 16 amino acids. DNA of the CDR3: TGTGCCAGTAGTATAGTGAGGGGGGTCTCTGCCGGGGAGCTGTTTTTT. It translates to CASSIVRGVSAGELFF.

J is TRBJ1-5 and V is TRBV5-1; the D gene is possibly TRBD1 (5 bases). Germline loops: CDR1 SGHRS, CDR2 YFSETQ. CDR3 length equals 15 residues. V lost 0 bases and J 10 bases, leaving 17 bases between the germline ends. CDR3 sequence (DNA): TGCGCCAGCAGCTTGGGGGGTGACAGTGGCGGTCCCCAGCATTTT. Its translation: CASSLGGDSGGPQHF.

The chain has TRBV19 and TRBJ2-7; perhaps D is TRBD1 or TRBD2 (5 bases each). Germline V gene sequence: CDR1 LNHDA, CDR2 SQIVND (reference sequence). V was clipped by 3 bases and J by 6 bases, with 9 bases between them. The CDR3 runs to 12 residues. CDR3 sequence reads: CASSIRGAEQYF. In DNA form, the CDR3 reads TGTGCCAGTAGTATTAGAGGGGCCGAGCAGTACTTC.

The chain couples TRBV7-9 to TRBJ2-3; TRBD2 is a possible D gene (6 bases). The CDR3 length is 18 residues. Per the germline V gene, CDR1 is SEHNR and CDR2 is FQNEAQ (reference sequence). Deletions cut 1 base from V and 0 bases from J, with 17 bases between. The chain's CDR3 is CASSLGVSSEASTDTQYF. The CDR3 DNA sequence: TGTGCCAGCAGCTTAGGGGTTTCTAGCGAGGCGAGCACAGATACGCAGTATTTT.

V is TRBV18 and J is TRBJ2-5; D perhaps matches TRBD1 (6 bases). The DNA end is more similar to TRBJ2-7, so the J call may be wrong. CDR3 length: 14 amino acids. The V gene's germline CDR1 is KGHSH and CDR2 LQKENI. The CDR3 DNA reads TGTGCCAGCTCACCTCCAGGACAGCCCTACGAGCAGTACTTC. It is translated as CASSPPGQPYEQYF.

The V gene is TRBV16, the J gene TRBJ1-3, with a possible D match to TRBD1 (6 bases). V gave up 4 bases and J gave up 0 bases, with 13 bases separating them. Per the germline V gene, CDR1 is KGHSY and CDR2 is FQNENV. The CDR3 loop spans 16 amino acids. CDR3: CASSPDRRFSGNTIYF. Written as DNA, the CDR3 is TGTGCCAGCAGCCCCGACAGGCGTTTCTCTGGAAACACCATATATTTT.